What follows are 9 T cell receptor beta chains derived from one specimen sequenced in a study of blood T cells in healthy people across ages. A sample-barcoded 5' primer and a J-beta primer mix were used in a second PCR of roughly 7 to 12 cycles. TCRdb processed the 5' RACE reads anew with MiXCR; each CDR3 protein has one entry. The data show over 600,000 distinct CDR3 sequences, with approximately 21% seen just once and more than 3% held by the top ten. Sequenced sample: blood. The receptors stem from a man aged 65 to 79 in good health.

This clonotype was seen a handful of times. The chain couples TRBV7-2 to TRBJ2-7, with D uncertain. The CDR3 is 14 amino acids. V lost 1 base, J lost 0 bases, and 7 bases lay in between. Germline V CDR1 and CDR2: SGHTA, FQGNSA. CDR3 nucleotides: TGTGCCAGCAGCTTAGAGGTAGCCTCCTACGAGCAGTACTTC. It encodes CASSLEVASYEQYF. The full variable domain, rest sourced from reference TRBV7-2 and TRBJ2-7, is GAGVSQSPSNKVTEKGKDVELRCDPISGHTALYWYRQSLGQGLEFLIYFQGNSAPDKSGLPSDRFSAERTGGSVSTLTIQRTQQEDSAVYLCASSLEVASYEQYFGPGTRLTVT.

This chain links TRBV4-1 with TRBJ2-3; 12 bases line up with TRBD2. CDR3 size: 17 residues. Per the germline V gene, CDR1 is MGHRA and CDR2 is YSYEKL. The J segment lost 0 bases and the V segment lost 5 bases, leaving 6 bases of the junction unmatched. DNA of the CDR3: TGCGCCAGCAGCGTTCGACTAGCGGGGGAGAGCACAGATACGCAGTATTTT. This codes for CASSVRLAGESTDTQYF.

The V and J genes are TRBV27 and TRBJ1-1; D gene unclear. The CDR3 length is 16 residues. Trimming took off 0 bases at V and 6 bases at J, with 17 bases between the two ends. The germline CDR1 and CDR2 sequences are MNHEY and SMNVEV (reference sequence). The CDR3 is CASSLSPGGAFAEAFF. In nucleotides, the CDR3 is TGTGCCAGCAGTTTATCGCCAGGTGGCGCTTTCGCTGAAGCTTTCTTT.

In its sample, this clonotype was seen many times. This rearrangement joins TRBV6-5 to TRBJ2-7; 7 bases are shared with TRBD1. Germline loops: CDR1 MNHEY, CDR2 SVGAGI. The V gene end was trimmed by 4 bases and the J gene end by 4 bases; junction bases not matched to a gene: 4. This CDR3 is built from 13 residues. CDR3 nucleotide sequence: TGTGCCAGCAGTTCTCTCAGGGGGTACGAGCAGTACTTC. It translates to CASSSLRGYEQYF.

The rearrangement uses TRBV2 and TRBJ2-6; TRBD1 might be the D (5 bases). V lost 7 bases to trimming and J lost 5 bases, with 12 bases between them. The CDR3 runs 14 residues. The V gene's germline CDR1 is SNHLY and CDR2 FYNNEI. This CDR3 is CASKDNLRANVLTF. As DNA, the CDR3 is TGTGCCAGCAAGGACAACCTGCGGGCCAACGTCCTGACTTTC.

The chain employs TRBV28 and TRBJ2-5; TRBD2 agrees at 8 bases. Germline assignment: CDR1 MDHEN and CDR2 SYDVKM. Trimming at V came to 1 base and at J to 11 bases, leaving 3 bases not matched to a gene. The CDR3 length is 12 residues. As DNA, the CDR3 is TGTGCCAGCAGTTTATTGGGACTAGGGCAGTACTTC. Translating it yields CASSLLGLGQYF.

The sample holds a few counts of this clonotype. The chain couples TRBV12-3 or TRBV12-4 to TRBJ1-2; 11 bases are a match to TRBD1. CDR3 length: 14 residues. The trim removed 6 bases at V and 8 bases at J, leaving 8 bases unmatched. The CDR3 DNA follows: TGTGCCAGCAGGTTGGGACAGGGGGTAGGAGGCTACACCTTC. Translated: CASRLGQGVGGYTF.

V usage is TRBV29-1 and J usage is TRBJ2-5, with 10 bases that match TRBD1. The J call may be wrong; the DNA end is better matched by TRBJ2-7. The CDR3 covers 17 residues. From germline, CDR1 is SQVTM and CDR2 ANQGSEA. The CDR3 bases are TGCAGCGTTCTAAATCAGCCGGGACAGGGGAGGTCCTACGAGCAGTACTTC. It specifies CSVLNQPGQGRSYEQYF.

The chain uses TRBV2 and TRBJ2-2, with D uncertain. In germline, CDR1 is SNHLY, CDR2 FYNNEI. The CDR3 totals 15 residues. Trimming removed 2 bases at V and 10 bases at J, with 17 bases between. The CDR3 DNA reads TGTGCCAGCAGTGAATATGTCCAGGACCGAGTGGAGCTGTTTTTT. Its translation: CASSEYVQDRVELFF.